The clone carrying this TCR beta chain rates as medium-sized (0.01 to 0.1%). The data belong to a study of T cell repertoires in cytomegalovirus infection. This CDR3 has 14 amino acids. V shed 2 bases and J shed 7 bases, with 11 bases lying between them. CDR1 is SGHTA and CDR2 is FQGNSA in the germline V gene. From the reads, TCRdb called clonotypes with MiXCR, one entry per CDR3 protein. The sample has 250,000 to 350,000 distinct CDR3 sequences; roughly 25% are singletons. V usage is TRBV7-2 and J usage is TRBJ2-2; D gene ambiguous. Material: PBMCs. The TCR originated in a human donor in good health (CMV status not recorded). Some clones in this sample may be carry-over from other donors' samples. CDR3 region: CASSLPSRVGELFF. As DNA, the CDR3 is TGTGCCAGCAGCTTACCGTCGCGAGTCGGGGAGCTGTTTTTT.